The TCR beta chain described here comes from a study of T cell repertoires in aging, cancer and after chemotherapy. Study details: Donor ages fell into six groups from 30 or younger up to 70 or older.

A mixed TRB-A/B primer pool amplified rearranged TRB by multiplex touch-down PCR. Using its own MiXCR run on the multiplex PCR reads, TCRdb lists one record per CDR3 protein. The data contain roughly 18,000 distinct CDR3 sequences, 30% to 45% of them singletons. The template was genomic DNA from peripheral blood, not RNA. V lost 5 bases and J 7 bases, leaving 9 bases between the germline ends. Germline V lookup: CDR1 LNHDA, CDR2 SQIVND (reference sequence). The CDR3 is 12 residues long. Study-level points and caveats: In cancer patients, declining TCR diversity with age involved lost richness and lost evenness. Age-matched healthy donors had significantly more diverse, less clonal blood TCR repertoires than untreated cancer patients.

As to this clonotype: Its antigen remains unknown.

The rearrangement uses TRBV19 and TRBJ1-5, with D possibly being TRBD1 (5 bases). Sequenced: blood. The receptor was derived from a human donor with a solid tumor. This CDR3 reads CASSPGGQPQHF. As DNA, the CDR3 is TGTGCCAGTAGTCCCGGGGGGCAGCCCCAGCATTTT.